A selection of T cell receptor beta chains follows, all from one sample in a study of OX40 agonist ivuxolimab in advanced cancers. TCRdb keeps only in-frame clones here, not all; method: immunoSEQ multiplex PCR. This table has around 70,000 clones, 85% appearing once. The sample here was CD4+ or CD8+ T cells sorted from blood, taken in a trial of the OX40 agonist ivuxolimab. The receptors come from an adult with an advanced solid tumor such as melanoma, head and neck, liver or kidney cancer. Each CDR3 is given without its conserved first and last residue. Each record gives: V gene, J gene, CDR3 protein.

TRBV4-1	TRBJ2-7	ASSQLRAAKAYEQY
TRBV28	TRBJ1-4	ASSFNWGGSEKLF
TRBV11-3	TRBJ2-1	ASSLSLGRGTFKAEQF
TRBV28	TRBJ1-4	ASSTRGRGSNEKLF
TRBV6-6	TRBJ2-7	VSTLAGSYEQY
TRBV4-2	TRBJ2-5	ASSRGAGWETQY
TRBV28	TRBJ1-4	ASSFQGTNEKLF
TRBV19	TRBJ2-5	ASSTDSAGLETQY
TRBV5-5	TRBJ2-7	ASSLLGQGYEQY
TRBV6-6	TRBJ1-5	ASSTRDRRVDQPQH
TRBV19	TRBJ1-3	ATFDRRTSGNTIY
TRBV29-1	TRBJ1-1	SVLKTQGETEAF
TRBV19	TRBJ1-5	ASSVRTDNQPQH
TRBV11-2	TRBJ2-7	ASSLTQGAASYEQY
TRBV2	TRBJ2-2	ASGALQSYTGELF
TRBV7-8	TRBJ2-1	ASSRERGGRDEQF
TRBV7-8	TRBJ2-5	ASSLVGVATQY
TRBV10-1	TRBJ2-5	ASSDSGTAQETQY
TRBV5-1	TRBJ2-1	ASSLGGLANEQF
TRBV5-1	TRBJ2-1	ASSFGQTGTYNEQF
TRBV18	TRBJ2-7	ASSPRDGTPSYEQY
TRBV5-1	TRBJ2-3	ASSYMGSSRITDTQY
TRBV7-2	TRBJ2-5	ASLVGRGFQETQY
TRBV6-1	TRBJ2-5	ASSERWGLGETQY
TRBV5-1	TRBJ2-1	ASSLGGEQF
TRBV29-1	TRBJ2-1	SVAPFGTSGGQEQF
TRBV4-1	TRBJ1-2	ASSPRQGANYGYT
TRBV4-2	TRBJ1-5	ASSQESGVNQPQH